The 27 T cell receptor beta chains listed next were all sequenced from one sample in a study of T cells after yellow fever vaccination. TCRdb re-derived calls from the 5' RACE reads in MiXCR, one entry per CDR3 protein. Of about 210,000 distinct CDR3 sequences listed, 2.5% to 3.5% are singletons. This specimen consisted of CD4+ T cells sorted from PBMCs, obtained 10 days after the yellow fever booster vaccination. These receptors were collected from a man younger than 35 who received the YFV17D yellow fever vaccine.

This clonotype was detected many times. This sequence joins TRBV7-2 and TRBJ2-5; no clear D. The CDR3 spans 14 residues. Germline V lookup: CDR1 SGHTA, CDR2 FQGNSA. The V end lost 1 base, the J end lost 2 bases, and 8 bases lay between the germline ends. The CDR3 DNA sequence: TGTGCCAGCAGCTTAGACGGAGCTCAAGAGACCCAGTACTTC. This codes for CASSLDGAQETQYF.

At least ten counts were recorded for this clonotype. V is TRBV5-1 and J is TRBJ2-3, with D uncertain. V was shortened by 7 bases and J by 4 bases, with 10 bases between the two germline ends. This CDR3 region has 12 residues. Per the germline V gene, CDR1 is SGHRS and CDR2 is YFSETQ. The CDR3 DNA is TGCGCCAGCGGAATGGGCCCAGATACGCAGTATTTT. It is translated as CASGMGPDTQYF. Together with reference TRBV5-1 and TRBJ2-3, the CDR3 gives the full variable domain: KAGVTQTPRYLIKTRGQQVTLSCSPISGHRSVSWYQQTPGQGLQFLFEYFSETQRNKGNFPGRFSGRQFSNSRSEMNVSTLELGDSALYLCASGMGPDTQYFGPGTRLTVL.

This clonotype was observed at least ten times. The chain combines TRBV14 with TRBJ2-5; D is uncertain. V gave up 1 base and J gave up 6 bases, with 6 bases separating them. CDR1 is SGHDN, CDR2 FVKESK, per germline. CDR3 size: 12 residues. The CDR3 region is CASSQGAQTQYF. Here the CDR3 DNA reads TGTGCCAGCAGCCAAGGGGCGCAGACCCAGTACTTC.

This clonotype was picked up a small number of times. The CDR3 bases are TGTGCCAGCAGTTACGGTGGACGGTTCATCTCTGGAAACACCATATATTTT. Its translation: CASSYGGRFISGNTIYF. This chain joins TRBV6-5 and TRBJ1-3, with D hard to call. This CDR3 spans 17 amino acids. Per germline, CDR1 MNHEY and CDR2 SVGAGI. Trimming left V 2 bases short and J 0 bases short, with 14 bases between.

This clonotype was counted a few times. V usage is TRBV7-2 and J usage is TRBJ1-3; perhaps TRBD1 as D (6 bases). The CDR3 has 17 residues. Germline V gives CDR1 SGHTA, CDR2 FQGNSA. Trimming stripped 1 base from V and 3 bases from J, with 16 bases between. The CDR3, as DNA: TGTGCCAGCAGCTTAGAGGGGTCAGGGGATTATGGAAACACCATATATTTT. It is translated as CASSLEGSGDYGNTIYF.

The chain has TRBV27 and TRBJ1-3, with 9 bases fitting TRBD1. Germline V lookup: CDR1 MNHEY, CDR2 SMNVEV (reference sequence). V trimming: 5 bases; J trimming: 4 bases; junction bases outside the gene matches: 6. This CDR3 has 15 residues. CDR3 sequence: CASSKQGAPGNTIYF. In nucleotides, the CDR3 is TGTGCCAGCAGTAAACAGGGGGCGCCGGGAAACACCATATATTTT.

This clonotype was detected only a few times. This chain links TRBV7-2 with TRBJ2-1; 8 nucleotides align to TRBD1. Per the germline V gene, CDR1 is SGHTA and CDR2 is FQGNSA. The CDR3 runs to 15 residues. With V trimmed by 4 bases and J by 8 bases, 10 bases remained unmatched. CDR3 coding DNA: TGTGCCAGCAGCTCTGACAGGGGCACGGTCGATGAGCAGTTCTTC. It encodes CASSSDRGTVDEQFF.

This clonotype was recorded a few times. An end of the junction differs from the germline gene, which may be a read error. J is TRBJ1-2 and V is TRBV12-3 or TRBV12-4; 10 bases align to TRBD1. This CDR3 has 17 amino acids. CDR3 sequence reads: CASSPTPGTGDLYAYTF. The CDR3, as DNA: TGTGCCAGCAGTCCTACCCCCGGGACAGGGGACCTCTATGCCTACACCTTC.

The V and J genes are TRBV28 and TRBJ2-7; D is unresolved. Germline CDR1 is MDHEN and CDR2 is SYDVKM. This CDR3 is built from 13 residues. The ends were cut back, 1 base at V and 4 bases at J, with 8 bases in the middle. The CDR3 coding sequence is TGTGCCAGCAGTTTATCCCTGACGTACGAGCAGTACGTC. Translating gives CASSLSLTYEQYV.

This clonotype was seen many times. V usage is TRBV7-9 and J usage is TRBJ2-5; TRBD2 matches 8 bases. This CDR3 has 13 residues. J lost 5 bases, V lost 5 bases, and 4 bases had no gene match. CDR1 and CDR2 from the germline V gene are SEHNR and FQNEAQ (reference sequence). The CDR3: CASSRGGMETQYF. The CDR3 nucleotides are TGTGCCAGCAGCCGGGGGGGCATGGAGACCCAGTACTTC.

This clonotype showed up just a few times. This CDR3 reads CASSLETVRTGANVLTF. The CDR3 nucleotides read TGTGCCAGCAGCTTAGAAACTGTTCGTACTGGGGCCAACGTCCTGACTTTC. V is TRBV7-2 and J is TRBJ2-6, with D uncertain. The CDR3 contains 17 residues. V lost 1 base, J lost 2 bases, and 12 bases lay in between. Germline loops: CDR1 SGHTA, CDR2 FQGNSA. The full variable domain, its missing parts supplied by reference TRBV7-2 and TRBJ2-6, is GAGVSQSPSNKVTEKGKDVELRCDPISGHTALYWYRQSLGQGLEFLIYFQGNSAPDKSGLPSDRFSAERTGGSVSTLTIQRTQQEDSAVYLCASSLETVRTGANVLTFGAGSRLTVL.

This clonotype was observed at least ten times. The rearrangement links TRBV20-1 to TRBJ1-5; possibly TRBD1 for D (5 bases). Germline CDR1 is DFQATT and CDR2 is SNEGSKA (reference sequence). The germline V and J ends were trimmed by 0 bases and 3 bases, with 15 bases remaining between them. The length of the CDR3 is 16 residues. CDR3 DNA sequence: TGCAGTGCTAGAGATCGACGGGGGGGGATCAATCAGCCCCAGCATTTT. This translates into CSARDRRGGINQPQHF.

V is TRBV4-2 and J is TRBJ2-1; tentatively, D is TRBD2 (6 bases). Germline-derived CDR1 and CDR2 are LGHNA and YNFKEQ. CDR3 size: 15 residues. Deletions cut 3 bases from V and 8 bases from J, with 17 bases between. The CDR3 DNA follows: TGTGCCAGCAGCCAGGCCTCGACTAGATCCCATGAGCAGTTCTTC. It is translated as CASSQASTRSHEQFF.

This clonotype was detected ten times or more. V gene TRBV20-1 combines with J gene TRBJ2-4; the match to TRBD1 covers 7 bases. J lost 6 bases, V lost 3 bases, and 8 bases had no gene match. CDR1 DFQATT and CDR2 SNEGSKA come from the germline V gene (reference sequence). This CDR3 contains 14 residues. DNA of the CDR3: TGCAGTGCTAGCACAACAGGGGTGGGAAACATTCAGTACTTC. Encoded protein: CSASTTGVGNIQYF.

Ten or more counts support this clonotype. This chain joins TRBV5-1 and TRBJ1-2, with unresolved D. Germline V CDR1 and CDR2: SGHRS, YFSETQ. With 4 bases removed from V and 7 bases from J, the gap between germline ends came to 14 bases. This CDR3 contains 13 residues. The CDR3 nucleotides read TGCGCCAGCAGCGTGACGGCGGGTACTGGCTACACCTTC. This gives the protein CASSVTAGTGYTF.

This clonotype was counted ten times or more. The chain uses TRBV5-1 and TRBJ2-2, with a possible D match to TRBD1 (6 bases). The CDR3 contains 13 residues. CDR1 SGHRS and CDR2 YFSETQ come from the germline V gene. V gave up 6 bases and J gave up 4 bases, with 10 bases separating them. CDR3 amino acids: CASNSGATGELFF. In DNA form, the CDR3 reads TGCGCCAGCAATTCAGGGGCCACCGGGGAGCTGTTTTTT.

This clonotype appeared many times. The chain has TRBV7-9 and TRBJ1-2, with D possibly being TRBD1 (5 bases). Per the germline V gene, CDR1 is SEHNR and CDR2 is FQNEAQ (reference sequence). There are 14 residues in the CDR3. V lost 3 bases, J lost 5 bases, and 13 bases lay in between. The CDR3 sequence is CASSLGVNHYGYTF. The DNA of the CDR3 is TGTGCCAGCAGCTTGGGGGTAAACCATTATGGCTACACCTTC.

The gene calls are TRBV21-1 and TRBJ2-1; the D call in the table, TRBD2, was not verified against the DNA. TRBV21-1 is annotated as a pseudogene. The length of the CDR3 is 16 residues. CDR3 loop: CARPGPPPTESHEQFF. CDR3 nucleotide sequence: TGTGCCAGGCCCGGGCCTCCACCGACAGAGTCCCATGAGCAGTTCTTC.

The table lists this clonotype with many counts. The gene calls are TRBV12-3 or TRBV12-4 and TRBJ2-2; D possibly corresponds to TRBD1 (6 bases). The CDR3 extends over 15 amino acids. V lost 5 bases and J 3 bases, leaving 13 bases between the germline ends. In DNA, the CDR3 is TGTGCCAGCAGTCTGCGGCAGGGGTACACCGGGGAGCTGTTTTTT. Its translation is CASSLRQGYTGELFF.

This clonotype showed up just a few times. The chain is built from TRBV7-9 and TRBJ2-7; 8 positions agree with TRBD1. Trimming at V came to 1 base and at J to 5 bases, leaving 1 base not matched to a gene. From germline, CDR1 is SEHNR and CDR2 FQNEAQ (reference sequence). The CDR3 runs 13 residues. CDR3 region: CASSLVDRDEQYV. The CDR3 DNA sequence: TGTGCCAGCAGCTTAGTGGACAGGGACGAGCAGTACGTC.

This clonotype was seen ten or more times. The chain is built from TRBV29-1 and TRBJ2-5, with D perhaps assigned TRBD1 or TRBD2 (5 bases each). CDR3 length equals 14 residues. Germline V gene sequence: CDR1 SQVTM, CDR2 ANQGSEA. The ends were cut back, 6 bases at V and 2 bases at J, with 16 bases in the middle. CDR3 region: CSVWDGPRQETQYF. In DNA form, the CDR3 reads TGCAGCGTCTGGGACGGACCACGTCAAGAGACCCAGTACTTC.

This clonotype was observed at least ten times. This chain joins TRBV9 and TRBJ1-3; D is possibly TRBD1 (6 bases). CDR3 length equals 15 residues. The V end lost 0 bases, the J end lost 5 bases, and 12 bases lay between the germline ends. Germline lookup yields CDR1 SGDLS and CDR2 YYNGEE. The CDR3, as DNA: TGTGCCAGCAGCGTAGCTACGAGGGGGAGAAACACCATATATTTT. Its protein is CASSVATRGRNTIYF. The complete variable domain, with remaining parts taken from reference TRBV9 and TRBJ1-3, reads DSGVTQTPKHLITATGQRVTLRCSPRSGDLSVYWYQQSLDQGLQFLIQYYNGEERAKGNILERFSAQQFPDLHSELNLSSLELGDSALYFCASSVATRGRNTIYFGEGSWLTVV.

The DNA for the CDR3 is TGTGCCAGCAGAGGACAGGTTCGAGAGACCCAGTACTTC. Its translation: CASRGQVRETQYF. The genes are TRBV11-2 and TRBJ2-5; 7 positions agree with TRBD1. V dropped 6 bases and J dropped 4; count of bases not matched to a gene: 5. CDR3 length: 13 amino acids. Germline V gene data show CDR1 as SGHAT and CDR2 as FQNNGV.

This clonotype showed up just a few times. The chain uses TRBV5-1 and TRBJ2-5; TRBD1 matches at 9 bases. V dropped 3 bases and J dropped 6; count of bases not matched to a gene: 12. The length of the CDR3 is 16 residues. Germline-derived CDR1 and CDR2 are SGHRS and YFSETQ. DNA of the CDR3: TGCGCCAGCAGCTCCCCGCCTGGGACAGGGCTTCAGACCCAGTACTTC. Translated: CASSSPPGTGLQTQYF.

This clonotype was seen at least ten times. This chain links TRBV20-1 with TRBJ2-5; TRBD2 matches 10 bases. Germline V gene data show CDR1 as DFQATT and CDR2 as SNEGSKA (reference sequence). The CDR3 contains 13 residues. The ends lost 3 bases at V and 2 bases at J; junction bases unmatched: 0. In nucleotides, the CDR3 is TGCAGTGCTAGTAGCGGGAGGCAAGAGACCCAGTACTTC. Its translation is CSASSGRQETQYF.

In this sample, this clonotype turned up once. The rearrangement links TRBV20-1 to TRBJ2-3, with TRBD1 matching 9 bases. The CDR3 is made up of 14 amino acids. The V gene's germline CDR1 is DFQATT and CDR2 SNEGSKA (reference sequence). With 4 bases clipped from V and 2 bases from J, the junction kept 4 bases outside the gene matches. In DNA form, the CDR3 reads TGCAGTGCTACACAGGGGGCGAACACAGATACGCAGTATTTT. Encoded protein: CSATQGANTDTQYF.

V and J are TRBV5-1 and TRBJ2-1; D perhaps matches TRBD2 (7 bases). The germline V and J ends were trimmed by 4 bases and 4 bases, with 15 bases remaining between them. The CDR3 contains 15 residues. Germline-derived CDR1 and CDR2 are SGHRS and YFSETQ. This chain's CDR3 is CASSLGAGEYNEQFF. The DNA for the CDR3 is TGCGCCAGCAGCCTGGGGGCGGGGGAGTACAATGAGCAGTTCTTC.